One sample yielded the 28 T cell receptor beta chains listed below, sequenced in a study of blood T cell repertoires in COVID-19. Sequencing used immunoSEQ multiplex PCR; TCRdb keeps in-frame clones, though not all of them. Altogether about 48,000 clones are present, around 79% being singletons, with the ten largest covering roughly 21%. The sample was peripheral blood. All receptors come from a human donor with active or convalescent COVID-19. The donor label of this sample is uncertain.

This chain links TRBV12-5 with TRBJ1-1; 7 positions agree with TRBD1. V was pared by 9 bases and J by 0 bases, with 7 bases of the junction left unmatched. Per germline, CDR1 LGHNT and CDR2 FRNRAP. This CDR3 has 14 residues. This CDR3 is CASLTGVLNTEAFF. The DNA for the CDR3 is TGTGCTAGCCTTACAGGGGTCCTGAACACTGAAGCTTTCTTT.

In this sample, this clone turned up a few times. The V gene is TRBV7-2, the J gene TRBJ2-1; weak D call: TRBD2 (5 bases). This CDR3 region has 12 residues. CDR1 is SGHTA, CDR2 FQGNSA, per germline. V was pared by 5 bases and J by 8 bases, with 10 bases between. The CDR3, as DNA: TGTGCCAGCAGCCCCGGAGGTGATGAGCAGTTCTTC. Translated, it gives CASSPGGDEQFF.

This clone was seen a handful of times. The V gene is TRBV24-1, the J gene TRBJ2-1, with a possible D match to TRBD2 (5 bases). Germline V gene data show CDR1 as KGHDR and CDR2 as SFDVKD. V was cut by 6 bases and J by 7 bases, with 12 bases left in between. This CDR3 comprises 13 residues. CDR3 protein: CATSFGRGNEQFF. CDR3 nucleotide sequence: TGTGCCACCAGTTTTGGAAGAGGGAATGAGCAGTTCTTC.

The chain links TRBV7-9 to TRBJ1-1; the D is unclear. Trimming cost V 5 bases and J 3 bases, with 7 bases left between them. The CDR3 spans 12 residues. Germline-derived CDR1 and CDR2 are SEHNR and FQNEAQ (reference sequence). The CDR3 is CASSRRDTEAFF. The CDR3 DNA follows: TGTGCCAGCAGCCGACGGGACACTGAAGCTTTCTTT.

The chain joins TRBV28 to TRBJ2-2; tentative D call: TRBD1 (6 bases). The ends were cut back, 3 bases at V and 5 bases at J, with 13 bases in the middle. The CDR3 spans 15 residues. Germline-derived CDR1 and CDR2 are MDHEN and SYDVKM. The CDR3 DNA reads TGTGCCAGCAGTTTTCGGAGCCAGGGGACCGGGGAGCTGTTTTTT. Translating it yields CASSFRSQGTGELFF. The entire variable domain, with the rest obtained from reference TRBV28 and TRBJ2-2, is as follows: DVKVTQSSRYLVKRTGEKVFLECVQDMDHENMFWYRQDPGLGLRLIYFSYDVKMKEKGDIPEGYSVSREKKERFSLILESASTNQTSMYLCASSFRSQGTGELFFGEGSRLTVL.

The V gene is TRBV24-1, the J gene TRBJ2-7, with TRBD1 matching over 10 bases. Trimming took 5 bases from V and 5 from J; bases not matched to a gene: 8. The CDR3 covers 15 residues. In germline, CDR1 is KGHDR, CDR2 SFDVKD. CDR3 in amino acids: CATSGFGDRGDEQYF. The CDR3 DNA reads TGTGCCACCAGTGGATTTGGGGACAGGGGTGACGAGCAGTACTTC.

The V and J genes are TRBV11-2 and TRBJ2-1; possible D gene TRBD2, 5 bases. The CDR3 has 15 amino acids. The ends were cut back, 0 bases at V and 3 bases at J, with 9 bases in the middle. Per germline, CDR1 SGHAT and CDR2 FQNNGV. CDR3 DNA sequence: TGTGCCAGCAGCTTAGAACTAGTGCTCTACAATGAGCAGTTCTTC. Its protein product is CASSLELVLYNEQFF.

The chain uses TRBV7-2 and TRBJ2-7; the D gene is possibly TRBD2 (6 bases). The germline gives CDR1 SGHTA, CDR2 FQGNSA. With 1 base removed from V and 2 bases from J, the gap between germline ends came to 9 bases. The CDR3 is 14 residues long. The CDR3 reads CASSLDPGAYEQYF. CDR3 DNA: TGTGCCAGCAGCTTAGATCCGGGGGCCTACGAGCAGTACTTC.

This clone was detected only once. The chain recombines TRBV19 with TRBJ1-5; the match to TRBD1 covers 11 bases. CDR1 is LNHDA, CDR2 SQIVND, per germline (reference sequence). Trimming at V came to 4 bases and at J to 1 base, leaving 6 bases not matched to a gene. The CDR3 loop spans 17 amino acids. The CDR3 reads CASSRWGQGGSNQPQHF. The CDR3 DNA sequence: TGTGCCAGTAGTAGATGGGGACAGGGGGGGAGCAATCAGCCCCAGCATTTT. The full variable domain, in which reference TRBV19 and TRBJ1-5 provide the parts outside the CDR3, is DGGITQSPKYLFRKEGQNVTLSCEQNLNHDAMYWYRQDPGQGLRLIYYSQIVNDFQKGDIAEGYSVSREKKESFPLTVTSAQKNPTAFYLCASSRWGQGGSNQPQHFGDGTRLSIL.

The chain links TRBV11-3 to TRBJ1-2; TRBD1 is a possible D gene (6 bases). Trimming took off 8 bases at V and 1 base at J, with 17 bases between the two ends. This CDR3 has 15 amino acids. The germline gives CDR1 SGHNT, CDR2 YENEEA. The CDR3: CASGTQGRVNYGYTF. The CDR3, as DNA: TGTGCCAGCGGAACACAGGGACGAGTTAACTATGGCTACACCTTC.

This clone was counted only a few times. The CDR3 here is CASSLRLSEAGQPQHF. DNA of the CDR3: TGTGCCAGCAGCTTACGGCTGTCCGAGGCGGGACAGCCCCAGCATTTT. V and J are TRBV7-3 and TRBJ1-5; D is undetermined. The V end was cut by 2 bases, the J end by 7 bases, with 18 bases between. CDR3 length: 16 amino acids. CDR1 and CDR2 (germline): SGHTA, FQGTGA.

The chain recombines TRBV14 with TRBJ2-1, with a weak D call TRBD2 (5 bases). The CDR3 has 17 residues. Germline V gives CDR1 SGHDN, CDR2 FVKESK. Deletions cut 4 bases from V and 2 bases from J, with 18 bases between. The CDR3 DNA reads TGTGCCAGCAGCCGAAAGATAGGAGCGGTCCCCTACAATGAGCAGTTCTTC. Translating gives CASSRKIGAVPYNEQFF.

The chain combines TRBV21-1 with TRBJ1-3. TRBV21-1 is a listed pseudogene. This CDR3 comprises 19 residues. The CDR3 protein is CASSSPPEDLPRSGNTIYF. The CDR3 coding sequence is TGTGCCAGCAGCAGCCCCCCGGAGGACCTACCCAGGTCTGGAAACACCATATATTTT.

V is TRBV25-1 and J is TRBJ2-1; 8 bases are shared with TRBD2. V trimming: 5 bases; J trimming: 8 bases; junction bases outside the gene matches: 8. CDR3 size: 14 residues. In germline, CDR1 is MGHDK, CDR2 SYGVNS. The CDR3 bases are TGTGCCAGCAGTTTGAGCGGGAGTAGGGATGAGCAGTTCTTC. It translates to CASSLSGSRDEQFF.

The chain couples TRBV6-6 to TRBJ2-3; 9 positions match TRBD2. This CDR3 has 15 residues. V dropped 6 bases and J dropped 2; count of bases not matched to a gene: 6. The germline V gene has CDR1 MNHNY and CDR2 SVGAGI (reference sequence). The CDR3: CASSIAGVDTDTQYF. CDR3 sequence (DNA): TGTGCCAGCAGCATAGCGGGAGTTGACACAGATACGCAGTATTTT.

This chain uses TRBV19 with TRBJ2-7, with 16 bases that match TRBD2. The CDR3 totals 18 residues. The trim removed 6 bases at V and 0 bases at J, leaving 8 bases unmatched. Per the germline V gene, CDR1 is LNHDA and CDR2 is SQIVND (reference sequence). The CDR3 region has the DNA TGTGCCAGTAGCCATCCGGGACTAGCGGGAGGGATCTCCTACGAGCAGTACTTC. Translating it yields CASSHPGLAGGISYEQYF.

This clone turned up a few times. The chain is built from TRBV29-1 and TRBJ1-2; D remains ambiguous. The CDR3 covers 13 residues. Germline CDR1 and CDR2: SQVTM and ANQGSEA. V gave up 0 bases and J gave up 3 bases, with 8 bases separating them. The CDR3 spells CSVEDRRDYGYTF. CDR3 bases: TGCAGCGTTGAAGATCGGAGAGACTATGGCTACACCTTC.

This chain connects TRBV27 to TRBJ2-4, with 9 bases identical to TRBD1. The CDR3 sequence is 14 residues long. Germline CDR1 reads MNHEY; CDR2 reads SMNVEV (reference sequence). The V gene end was trimmed by 3 bases and the J gene end by 6 bases; junction bases not matched to a gene: 3. CDR3 nucleotides: TGTGCCAGCAGTTTCGCACAGGGGGCAAACATTCAGTACTTC. As protein: CASSFAQGANIQYF.

The CDR3 region is CASSQGLSGETQYF. The CDR3 nucleotides read TGTGCCAGCAGCCAAGGGCTTTCGGGTGAGACCCAGTACTTC. The V gene is TRBV3-1 (or the pseudogene TRBV3-2), the J gene TRBJ2-5; no clear D. CDR3 length: 14 residues. The V gene lost 1 base and the J gene lost 5 bases, with 11 bases spanning the gap. The germline CDR1 and CDR2 sequences are LGHDT and YNNKEL (reference sequence).

The V gene is TRBV5-1, the J gene TRBJ2-7; D may be TRBD2 (5 bases). In germline, CDR1 is SGHRS, CDR2 YFSETQ. V lost 0 bases to trimming and J lost 4 bases, with 11 bases between them. This CDR3 region has 14 residues. CDR3 coding DNA: TGCGCCAGCAGCTTGGAGCTGGGGAGTTACGAGCAGTACTTC. Protein product: CASSLELGSYEQYF.

The chain joins TRBV7-2 to TRBJ2-3, with 12 bases matching TRBD2. Trimming removed 1 base from V and 7 bases from J; junction bases left unmatched: 3. This CDR3 region has 15 residues. CDR1 SGHTA and CDR2 FQGNSA come from the germline V gene. The CDR3 loop reads CASSLELAGGHTQYF. CDR3 DNA: TGTGCCAGCAGCTTAGAGCTAGCGGGAGGGCATACGCAGTATTTT.

The gene calls are TRBV30 and TRBJ1-2; D uncertain. The germline V and J ends were trimmed by 5 bases and 8 bases, with 9 bases remaining between them. CDR1 and CDR2 from the germline V gene are GTSNPN and SVGIG (reference sequence). CDR3 length: 10 amino acids. The CDR3 is CAWEFEGYTF. The CDR3 coding sequence is TGTGCCTGGGAGTTCGAGGGCTACACCTTC.

This clone was seen a single time. This chain links TRBV18 with TRBJ2-5; D is possibly TRBD2 (5 bases). V was trimmed by 3 bases and J by 5 bases, leaving 16 bases between them. Germline V lookup: CDR1 KGHSH, CDR2 LQKENI. The CDR3 covers 15 residues. The DNA for the CDR3 is TGTGCCAGCTCACCGGACCTCCATGGAGGCGAGACCCAGTACTTC. This codes for CASSPDLHGGETQYF.

CDR3 protein: CSVARQGGNTEAFF. The CDR3 coding sequence is TGCAGCGTGGCAAGACAGGGGGGGAACACTGAAGCTTTCTTT. The chain uses TRBV29-1 and TRBJ1-1, with 9 nucleotides matching TRBD1. J lost 1 base, V lost 6 bases, and 6 bases had no gene match. CDR3 length equals 14 residues. Germline CDR1 is SQVTM and CDR2 is ANQGSEA.

The rearrangement uses TRBV6-4 and TRBJ2-7; 9 bases are a match to TRBD2. CDR3 length: 19 residues. Trimming took 2 bases from V and 6 from J; bases not matched to a gene: 20. Germline assignment: CDR1 MRHNA and CDR2 SNTAGT. The CDR3 sequence: CASSDVGCGREGPRVEQYF. DNA of the CDR3: TGTGCCAGCAGTGACGTGGGGTGTGGGCGGGAGGGCCCTCGAGTCGAGCAGTACTTC.

The CDR3 loop reads CASSDLRGKNTGELFF. In DNA form, the CDR3 reads TGCGCCAGCAGTGATTTACGGGGAAAGAACACCGGGGAGCTGTTTTTT. The V call is TRBV10-2, the J call TRBJ2-2; possibly TRBD2 for D (5 bases). The germline V gene has CDR1 WSHSY and CDR2 SAAADI. The CDR3 spans 16 residues. V gave up 3 bases and J gave up 1 base, with 12 bases separating them.

This chain uses TRBV25-1 with TRBJ1-2, with 7 bases aligning to TRBD1. Germline CDR1 and CDR2: MGHDK and SYGVNS. V trimming: 3 bases; J trimming: 0 bases; junction bases outside the gene matches: 4. The CDR3 runs 15 residues. The CDR3 loop is CASSDPGQANYGYTF. DNA for the CDR3: TGTGCCAGCAGTGATCCAGGACAGGCTAACTATGGCTACACCTTC.

V usage is TRBV7-3 and J usage is TRBJ1-1, with TRBD1 as a possible D gene (6 bases). The V end was cut by 1 base, the J end by 1 base, with 7 bases between. Germline V gene lookup returns CDR1 SGHTA and CDR2 FQGTGA. The CDR3 totals 14 residues. Written as DNA, the CDR3 is TGTGCCAGCAGCTTAATGGGACAGAACACTGAAGCTTTCTTT. Protein: CASSLMGQNTEAFF.